One sample yielded the 7 T cell receptor beta chains listed below, sequenced in a study of CD8 T cells in Susac syndrome (dated by TCRdb to the late 2010s). Library preparation employed the immunoSEQ multiplex PCR assay. RNA was extracted using the RNeasy kit, and roughly 0.5 to 1 ug of the RNA was reverse transcribed with random hexamers. The raw public data were reprocessed by TCRdb itself: fastp quality trimming at Q25, MiXCR clonotype calling, in-frame beta chains only. CDR3 protein duplicates are merged, each entry listing the most common genes and DNA. This sample comprises around 300,000 distinct CDR3 sequences, 75% to 85% of them detected only once. The leading ten clones occupy around 0.21% of the sample. The material sequenced was CD8+ T cells from PBMCs. The source is a human donor with multiple sclerosis.

There are a few counts of this clonotype. The chain uses TRBV4-3 and TRBJ2-1; D perhaps matches TRBD2 (5 bases). V dropped 1 base and J dropped 9 bases, with 13 bases sitting between them. Per the germline V gene, CDR1 is LGHNA and CDR2 is YSLEER. The CDR3 totals 14 residues. The CDR3 sequence: CASSQGVGVGEQFF. In DNA form, the CDR3 reads TGCGCCAGCAGCCAAGGTGTGGGAGTTGGTGAGCAGTTCTTC.

The gene calls are TRBV7-3 and TRBJ2-7; the match to TRBD2 covers 7 bases. The CDR3 spans 15 residues. Germline values: CDR1 SGHTA, CDR2 FQGTGA. J gave up 0 bases and V 3 bases, and 5 bases lay outside the gene matches. The CDR3 protein is CASSFSGSSSYEQYF. CDR3 in DNA: TGTGCCAGCAGCTTTAGCGGGTCGAGCTCCTACGAGCAGTACTTC.

The chain employs TRBV3-1 and TRBJ1-5; 10 bases are a match to TRBD1. Germline V lookup: CDR1 LGHDT, CDR2 YNNKEL (reference sequence). The CDR3 length is 13 residues. V gave up 5 bases and J gave up 7 bases; unmatched junction bases: 2. This CDR3 is CASSGTGEQPQHF. The CDR3 DNA reads as TGTGCCAGCAGCGGGACAGGGGAGCAGCCCCAGCATTTT.

This chain's CDR3 is CASSFGTLGGDQPQHF. The CDR3, as DNA: TGTGCCAGCAGCTTCGGGACCCTCGGGGGTGATCAGCCCCAGCATTTT. The chain is built from TRBV5-6 and TRBJ1-5; tentatively, D is TRBD1 (5 bases). The CDR3 is made up of 16 amino acids. The V end lost 2 bases, the J end lost 5 bases, and 17 bases lay between the germline ends. Germline loops: CDR1 SGHDT, CDR2 YYEEEE.

V is TRBV7-3 and J is TRBJ1-5; unclear D gene. From germline, CDR1 is SGHTA and CDR2 FQGTGA. This CDR3 is 16 amino acids long. V gave up 2 bases and J gave up 5 bases, with 16 bases separating them. This chain's CDR3 is CASSLQRLRRDQPQHF. As DNA, the CDR3 is TGTGCCAGCAGCTTACAGCGTCTGCGTAGGGATCAGCCCCAGCATTTT.

The chain recombines TRBV20-1 with TRBJ2-4; D is unresolved. The CDR3 consists of 14 residues. Germline CDR1 and CDR2: DFQATT and SNEGSKA (reference sequence). The V end lost 0 bases, the J end lost 8 bases, and 14 bases lay between the germline ends. CDR3 in amino acids: CSARDGVASDIQYF. CDR3 coding DNA: TGCAGTGCTAGAGATGGGGTGGCTAGTGACATTCAGTACTTC.

The chain employs TRBV19 and TRBJ2-1, with 7 positions matching TRBD2. The CDR3 is made up of 15 amino acids. In germline, CDR1 is LNHDA, CDR2 SQIVND (reference sequence). V gave up 3 bases and J gave up 3 bases; unmatched junction bases: 5. The CDR3 DNA reads as TGTGCCAGTAGTATGGAGCGGGACTTCTACAATGAGCAGTTCTTC. Its translation is CASSMERDFYNEQFF.